This T cell receptor beta chain was recovered during a study of spatial heterogeneity in lung cancer. In the study overall: Raw sequencing reads included, on average, more than eight appearances of each unique TCR and UMI combination.

The time point was: sample taken at primary tumor resection. Unsorted whole RNA of tumor, nontumor lung or frozen PBMC was sequenced. Each TCR cDNA molecule bore a unique molecular identifier. TCRdb re-analysed the 5' RACE reads in MiXCR, keeping a single row per CDR3 protein. The table has 10,000 or so distinct CDR3 sequences, roughly 12% seen once. The germline V gene encodes CDR1 MNHEY and CDR2 SMNVEV (reference sequence). Trimming pared 1 base from V and 3 bases from J, leaving 10 bases between. The CDR3 consists of 15 residues. The study's findings and limits: Coverage estimated for tumor T cells reached roughly 6.5% for alpha chains and less than 15% for beta chains. For expanded intratumoral alpha and beta TCRs, counts tracked tumor mutation counts.

There are many counts of this clonotype. What it recognizes is unknown. The sequence came from a male donor with early-stage non-small cell lung cancer. Sequencing used lung tumor tissue, obtained at surgery. The J gene is TRBJ2-1, the V gene TRBV27; D is undetermined. CDR3 in amino acids: CASSLLTEYYNEQFF. The CDR3 DNA follows: TGTGCCAGCAGTTTATTAACGGAGTACTACAATGAGCAGTTCTTC.